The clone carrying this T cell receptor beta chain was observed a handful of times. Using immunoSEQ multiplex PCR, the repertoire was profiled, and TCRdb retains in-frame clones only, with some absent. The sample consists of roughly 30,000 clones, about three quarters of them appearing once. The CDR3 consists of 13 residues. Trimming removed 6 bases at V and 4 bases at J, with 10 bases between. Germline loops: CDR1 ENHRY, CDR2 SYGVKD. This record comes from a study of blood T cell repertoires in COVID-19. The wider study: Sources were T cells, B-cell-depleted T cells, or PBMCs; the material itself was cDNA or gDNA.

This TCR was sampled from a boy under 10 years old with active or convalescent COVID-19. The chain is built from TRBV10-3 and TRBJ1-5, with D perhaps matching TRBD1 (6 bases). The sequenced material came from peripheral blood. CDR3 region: CAISQDRNQPQHF. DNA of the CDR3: TGTGCCATCAGCCAAGACAGGAATCAGCCCCAGCATTTT.